These T cell receptor beta chains were read from a single sample in a study of blood T cell repertoires in COVID-19. Some clones are missing from TCRdb's copy, which holds only in-frame ones; the method was immunoSEQ multiplex PCR. The repertoire consists of approximately 270,000 clones, with approximately 88% occurring once and the leading ten covering roughly 6.7%. The material sequenced was peripheral blood. These receptors were collected from a woman aged 30 to 39 with COVID-19, enrolled during active disease. CDR3s include the opening cysteine and the closing phenylalanine or tryptophan. The order of the fields is CDR3 protein, J gene, V gene.

CASSKALGLAGSNEQFF,TRBJ2-1,TRBV19
CASSYPSQGAGEKLFF,TRBJ1-4,TRBV7-9
CASSQHGLAGGSGANVLTF,TRBJ2-6,TRBV3-1/TRBV3-2
CASSPNPGNEQFF,TRBJ2-1,TRBV4-3
CSASRQVGGYTF,TRBJ1-2,TRBV20-1
CASSSSYSPLHF,TRBJ1-6,TRBV7-2
CASSLVSSGRDEQFF,TRBJ2-1,TRBV5-1
CASSLGLAGEQFF,TRBJ2-1,TRBV11-3
CASSSGSLSAYEQYF,TRBJ2-7,TRBV6-5
CASSGSSGAMNTGELFF,TRBJ2-2,TRBV10-1
CASSVAGDSYSYEQYF,TRBJ2-7,TRBV27
CASSQTTLAGGYNEQFF,TRBJ2-1,TRBV4-3
CATSDASWGDEQYF,TRBJ2-7,TRBV24-1
CASSLGNRGLTDTQYF,TRBJ2-3,TRBV5-1
CASSPGTNEQFF,TRBJ2-1,TRBV4-3
CASRPPGQSSYEQYF,TRBJ2-7,TRBV25-1
CASGPSGTNTGELFF,TRBJ2-2,TRBV3-1/TRBV3-2
CASSTSSVLSSTQYF,TRBJ2-3,TRBV7-9
CASSIERTSGRAVSSYNEQFF,TRBJ2-1,TRBV19
CASSESFKGGLGTDTQYF,TRBJ2-3,TRBV6-1
CASSLGNRELNQETQYF,TRBJ2-5,TRBV5-1
CASSLGDSVISSPLHF,TRBJ1-6,TRBV5-1
CASSLASRTDTQYF,TRBJ2-3,TRBV5-5
CASGPGAVQETQYF,TRBJ2-5,TRBV12-5
CAWSDTWTSGSRGRYYNEQFF,TRBJ2-1,TRBV30
CASRQGNQPQHF,TRBJ1-5,TRBV19
CASRDSQLGYTF,TRBJ1-2,TRBV27
CASSSAGGGRRYEQYF,TRBJ2-7,TRBV11-2